This TCR beta chain was obtained from a study of blood T cell repertoires in COVID-19. Background on the study: COVID-19 samples, acute and convalescent, were from the United States, Italy and Spain.

As processed by the authors: Estimates of nucleated cell counts were drawn from the amplification of reference gene primers. The table came from immunoSEQ multiplex PCR; TCRdb's copy has only in-frame clones and leaves some out. V, J and clone size derive from that table, while D and trimming were established from the DNA sequence. The repertoire consists of approximately 200,000 clones, with 65% to 90% occurring once and the leading ten covering 7.4%. Looked up from germline, CDR1 is MNHNS and CDR2 is SASEGT. The CDR3 covers 11 residues. V was trimmed by 3 bases and J by 15 bases, leaving 12 bases between them.

The rearrangement uses TRBV6-1 and TRBJ1-5; no clear D gene. Sequenced input: peripheral blood. This receptor was taken from a woman aged 50 to 60 with acute or convalescent COVID-19. The CDR3 DNA sequence: TGTGCCAGCAGTGAGGACTGGGTATCGCATTTT. Translation: CASSEDWVSHF.